Listed below are T cell receptor beta chains from one sample, sequenced in a study of cytomegalovirus exposure and HLA in healthy donors. The method was immunoSEQ multiplex PCR; TCRdb's version includes in-frame clones alone and lacks a portion of them. The repertoire includes over 150,000 clones, roughly 75% of them detected once, and over 4% sits in the top ten. Sequenced input: PBMCs. The receptors were sampled from a male donor in good health and CMV-seronegative. CDR3s include the opening cysteine and the closing phenylalanine or tryptophan. Each record gives: CDR3 length, J gene, clone size, V gene, D gene, CDR3 protein, CDR3 DNA. A D gene is named only where the DNA matches it firmly. Not all rows give a size; the values are once, few, many and, for expanded clones, a class.

12,TRBJ2-7,once,TRBV6-1,TRBD1,CASSADRGEQYF,TGTGCCAGCAGTGCGGACAGGGGCGAGCAGTACTTC
15,TRBJ2-7,.,TRBV7-2,TRBD2,CASSFGGRADYEQYF,TGTGCCAGCAGCTTCGGCGGGAGGGCGGACTACGAGCAGTACTTC
14,TRBJ2-5,.,TRBV5-8,.,CASSSQTTLITQYF,TGTGCCAGCAGCTCCCAGACAACCCTCATAACCCAGTACTTC
15,TRBJ1-6,few,TRBV2,TRBD1,CASEGGGRGDSPLHF,TGTGCCAGCGAAGGAGGGGGCCGGGGAGATTCACCCCTCCACTTT
16,TRBJ2-1,.,TRBV4-3,TRBD2,CASSQIAREGVYEQFF,TGCGCCAGCAGCCAAATCGCGCGGGAGGGGGTCTATGAGCAGTTCTTC
13,TRBJ2-3,.,TRBV7-9,.,CASSLSQFGTQYF,TGTGCCAGCAGCCTCTCGCAGTTTGGTACGCAGTATTTT
14,TRBJ2-7,.,TRBV5-1,TRBD2,CASSPAGSSYEQYF,TGCGCCAGCAGTCCAGCGGGAAGCTCCTACGAGCAGTACTTC
13,TRBJ1-1,few,TRBV7-9,.,CASSPGSYTEAFF,TGTGCCAGCAGCCCCGGTTCGTACACTGAAGCTTTCTTT
11,TRBJ2-5,few,TRBV6-5,.,CASSTGETQYF,TGTGCCAGCAGTACAGGGGAGACCCAGTACTTC
14,TRBJ1-5,.,TRBV10-3,.,CAISEDRKDQPQHF,TGTGCCATCAGTGAGGACAGGAAGGATCAGCCCCAGCATTTT
16,TRBJ1-1,few,TRBV5-1,TRBD1,CASSSHTGQGGTEAFF,TGCGCCAGCAGCTCGCATACGGGACAGGGTGGCACTGAAGCTTTCTTT
13,TRBJ1-1,once,TRBV19,.,CASSIDYPTEAFF,TGTGCCAGTAGTATAGACTATCCCACTGAAGCTTTCTTT
19,TRBJ2-1,.,TRBV7-8,TRBD2,CASSLSGLAGSSFYNEQFF,TGTGCCAGCAGCTTATCGGGACTAGCGGGGTCTTCATTTTACAATGAGCAGTTCTTC
13,TRBJ1-2,.,TRBV19,.,CASSIRGVYGYTF,TGTGCCAGTAGTATTCGGGGGGTCTATGGCTACACCTTC
14,TRBJ2-1,.,TRBV2,.,CASHRESSYNEQFF,TGTGCCAGCCATCGGGAGAGCTCCTACAATGAGCAGTTCTTC
13,TRBJ1-1,.,TRBV7-7,.,CASSLRENTEAFF,TGTGCCAGCAGCTTACGGGAGAACACTGAAGCTTTCTTT
14,TRBJ2-1,once,TRBV7-9,.,CASSPSRGYNEQFF,TGTGCCAGCAGCCCCTCGCGCGGCTACAATGAGCAGTTCTTC
15,TRBJ2-3,.,TRBV5-1,TRBD2,CASSLEGLVADTQYF,TGCGCCAGCAGCTTGGAGGGACTAGTGGCAGATACGCAGTATTTT
16,TRBJ2-3,.,TRBV4-2,.,CASSPDPLAVTDTQYF,TGTGCCAGCAGTCCCGACCCGTTAGCGGTCACAGATACGCAGTATTTT
14,TRBJ2-3,.,TRBV30,TRBD2,CAWRRSGGTDTQYF,TGTGCCTGGAGAAGGAGCGGGGGCACAGATACGCAGTATTTT
14,TRBJ2-7,once,TRBV4-1,.,CASSQTRSSYEQYF,TGCGCCAGCAGCCAAACGAGGAGCTCCTACGAGCAGTACTTC
16,TRBJ1-5,few,TRBV19,TRBD1,CASSMDRRGSNQPQHF,TGTGCCAGTAGTATGGACAGGAGGGGTAGCAATCAGCCCCAGCATTTT
14,TRBJ1-1,.,TRBV29-1,.,CSVERGTVNTEAFF,TGCAGCGTTGAACGGGGGACGGTGAACACTGAAGCTTTCTTT
14,TRBJ1-1,.,TRBV12-5,.,CASGSQGVGTEAFF,TGTGCTAGTGGTTCGCAGGGTGTAGGGACTGAAGCTTTCTTT
19,TRBJ1-4,.,TRBV6-1,TRBD1,CASSEILGTGPSPYEKLFF,TGTGCCAGCAGTGAAATTCTGGGGACAGGGCCGAGCCCCTATGAAAAACTGTTTTTT
13,TRBJ1-6,.,TRBV2,.,CASRRDTNSPLHF,TGTGCCAGCAGAAGGGACACTAATTCACCCCTCCACTTT
15,TRBJ1-1,.,TRBV27,TRBD1,CASSSSGTGETEAFF,TGTGCCAGCAGTTCCTCCGGGACAGGGGAAACTGAAGCTTTCTTT
16,TRBJ1-5,.,TRBV18,.,CASSPPTASGNQPQHF,TGTGCCAGCTCACCACCGACAGCATCCGGCAATCAGCCCCAGCATTTT
15,TRBJ2-1,.,TRBV7-9,TRBD2,CASSRPGTSSHEQFF,TGTGCCAGCAGCCGTCCCGGGACTAGCTCCCATGAGCAGTTCTTC
15,TRBJ1-5,.,TRBV6-5,.,CASSYSIRGNQPQHF,TGTGCCAGCAGTTACTCGATCCGGGGGAATCAGCCCCAGCATTTT
14,TRBJ1-5,.,TRBV27,TRBD1,CASSLGQYAQPQHF,TGTGCCAGCAGTCTGGGACAGTATGCTCAGCCCCAGCATTTT
17,TRBJ2-2,once,TRBV10-1,.,CASSESGSGRNTGELFF,TGCGCCAGCAGTGAGAGCGGGTCCGGCAGGAACACCGGGGAGCTGTTTTTT
15,TRBJ2-7,.,TRBV6-1,.,CASSSLGADSYEQYF,TGTGCCAGCAGTTCCTTGGGGGCGGACTCCTACGAGCAGTACTTC
14,TRBJ1-4,few,TRBV19,.,CASSISTTNEKLFF,TGTGCCAGTAGTATTAGCACCACTAATGAAAAACTGTTTTTT
13,TRBJ1-2,.,TRBV4-3,.,CASSQDGNYGYTF,TGCGCCAGCAGCCAAGACGGTAACTATGGCTACACCTTC
12,TRBJ2-7,.,TRBV2,TRBD1,CASRDRAHEQYF,TGTGCCAGCAGAGACAGGGCCCACGAGCAGTACTTC
14,TRBJ1-5,.,TRBV2,TRBD1,CASRGQGGNQPQHF,TGTGCCAGCAGGGGACAGGGTGGAAATCAGCCCCAGCATTTT
16,TRBJ1-5,few,TRBV6-1,.,CASSEEVRGIWQPQHF,TGTGCCAGCAGTGAAGAAGTAAGAGGGATTTGGCAGCCCCAGCATTTT
13,TRBJ1-1,.,TRBV18,TRBD1,CASSGQGDAEAFF,TGTGCCAGCTCAGGACAGGGGGACGCTGAAGCTTTCTTT
14,TRBJ2-5,once,TRBV27,.,CASSLAGAQETQYF,TGTGCCAGCAGTTTAGCGGGGGCCCAAGAGACCCAGTACTTC
15,TRBJ2-6,.,TRBV7-8,.,CASSPQTGRANVLTF,TGTGCCAGCAGCCCACAGACAGGCCGGGCCAACGTCCTGACTTTC
16,TRBJ2-5,.,TRBV7-9,.,CASSLVAGVGKETQYF,TGTGCCAGCAGCTTAGTAGCAGGGGTAGGAAAAGAGACCCAGTACTTC
13,TRBJ2-5,.,TRBV7-9,TRBD1,CASRLQGTETQYF,TGTGCCAGCAGATTACAGGGGACGGAGACCCAGTACTTC
13,TRBJ2-7,.,TRBV6-5,.,CASSYSAGRGQYF,TGTGCCAGCAGTTACTCGGCGGGGAGAGGGCAGTACTTC
15,TRBJ2-2,.,TRBV12-5,.,CASGLDAWETGELFF,TGTGCTAGTGGTTTGGATGCCTGGGAGACCGGGGAGCTGTTTTTT
13,TRBJ2-5,.,TRBV7-9,.,CASHSGLLETQYF,TGTGCCAGCCACTCAGGGTTATTGGAGACCCAGTACTTC
13,TRBJ1-1,.,TRBV6-6,TRBD1,CASKDRVFDEAFF,TGTGCCAGCAAAGACAGGGTTTTTGATGAAGCTTTCTTT
14,TRBJ2-7,.,TRBV4-1,.,CASSQEPGSYEQYF,TGCGCCAGCAGCCAAGAACCGGGGTCCTACGAGCAGTACTTC
10,TRBJ2-5,.,TRBV6-4,.,CASSGGAQYF,TGTGCCAGCAGTGGGGGAGCCCAGTACTTC
15,TRBJ2-7,.,TRBV6-5,TRBD1,CASSSTGTGVYEQYF,TGTGCCAGCAGTAGTACCGGGACAGGAGTCTACGAGCAGTACTTC